This passage covers 4 T cell receptor beta chains from one sample sequenced in a study of CD8 T cells in Susac syndrome. About 0.45 to 1 ug RNA was reverse transcribed with random hexamers. TCRdb re-analysed the immunoSEQ multiplex PCR reads in MiXCR, keeping a single row per CDR3 protein. The table has under 200,000 distinct CDR3 sequences, 90% to 95% seen once; the top ten hold approximately 0.09%. The sequenced material came from CD4+ T cells from PBMCs. These receptors came from a human donor with Susac syndrome.

The rearrangement joins TRBV4-2 to TRBJ2-1; a weak D match, TRBD2 (6 bases). CDR3 size: 16 residues. Germline loops: CDR1 LGHNA, CDR2 YNFKEQ. Trimming removed 0 bases from V and 1 base from J, with 10 bases in between. CDR3 bases: TGTGCCAGCAGCCAAGACCGAGCGGGTTCCTACAATGAGCAGTTCTTC. It encodes CASSQDRAGSYNEQFF.

This sequence joins TRBV5-4 and TRBJ1-1, with D possibly being TRBD1 (6 bases). This CDR3 has 18 amino acids. Trimming removed 3 bases at V and 1 base at J, with 22 bases between. Germline V gene data show CDR1 as SGHNT and CDR2 as YYREEE (reference sequence). The CDR3 region has the DNA TGTGCCAGCAGCTCGGGATTAACAGGGTACCAGACGAACACTGAAGCTTTCTTT. This gives the protein CASSSGLTGYQTNTEAFF.

This clonotype appeared a single time. V usage is TRBV10-3 and J usage is TRBJ1-6; D possibly corresponds to TRBD1 (5 bases). The germline CDR1 and CDR2 sequences are ENHRY and SYGVKD. The CDR3 covers 13 residues. Trimming removed 7 bases at V and 7 bases at J, with 11 bases between. The CDR3 spells CAITGVENSPLHF. Written as DNA, the CDR3 is TGTGCCATCACGGGGGTTGAGAATTCACCCCTCCACTTT.

This clonotype has just one count. The rearrangement joins TRBV20-1 to TRBJ1-1; D gene uncertain. Per the germline V gene, CDR1 is DFQATT and CDR2 is SNEGSKA (reference sequence). V was clipped by 1 base and J by 1 base, with 10 bases between them. The CDR3 runs 14 residues. In DNA form, the CDR3 reads TGCAGTGCTAGAGCCCCCTGGCCGAACACTGAAGCTTTCTTT. Protein product: CSARAPWPNTEAFF.